This T cell receptor (beta chain) was recovered during a study of blood T cell repertoires in COVID-19. Study background: Donors in the United States, Italy and Spain gave samples during acute or convalescent COVID-19. PBMCs, B-cell-depleted T cells, or T cells were the source of the cDNA or gDNA that made up the material.

The V gene lost 3 bases and the J gene lost 2 bases, with 8 bases spanning the gap. This CDR3 comprises 13 residues. From germline, CDR1 is SGHAT and CDR2 FQDESV (reference sequence). The assay was immunoSEQ multiplex PCR, and TCRdb's table has in-frame clones only and misses some. Of around 26,000 clones in the sample, roughly nine tenths were seen once. The rearrangement joins TRBV11-1 to TRBJ2-7; maybe TRBD2 (5 bases). Sequences were obtained from peripheral blood. The clonotype originates from a human donor in a cohort sampled during active COVID-19. For the CDR3, the DNA is TGTGCCAGCAGCTTTTCGGGGACCTACGAGCAGTACTTC. Amino acids: CASSFSGTYEQYF.